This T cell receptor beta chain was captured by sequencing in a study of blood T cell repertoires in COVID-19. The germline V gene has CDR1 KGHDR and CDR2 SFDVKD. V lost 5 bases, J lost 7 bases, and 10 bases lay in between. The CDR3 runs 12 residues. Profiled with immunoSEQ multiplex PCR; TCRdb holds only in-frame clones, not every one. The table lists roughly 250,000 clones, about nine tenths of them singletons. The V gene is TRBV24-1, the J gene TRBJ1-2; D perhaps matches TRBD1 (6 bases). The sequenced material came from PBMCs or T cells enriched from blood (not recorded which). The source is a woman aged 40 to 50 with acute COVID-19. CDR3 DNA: TGTGCCACCAGTGCCCAGGACAGTGGCTACACCTTC. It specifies CATSAQDSGYTF.